This record looks at one TCR beta chain sequence and its context. Its target is not known. Measured with immunoSEQ multiplex PCR; TCRdb has only the in-frame clones, and not every one. The sample holds around 110,000 clones, 90% seen once. The data derive from a study of OX40 agonist ivuxolimab in advanced cancers. About the research overall: Patients with hepatocellular carcinoma, melanoma, renal cell or head and neck cancer made up the dose-escalation patients.

Regarding the study as a whole: Clonal expansion by week 6 occurred in CD4+ and CD8+ blood T cells (at 0.1 to 3.0 mg/kg).

In germline, CDR1 is LNHDA, CDR2 SQIVND (reference sequence). The CDR3 has 14 residues. After removal of 11 bases from V and 2 bases from J, the junction contained 12 bases not matched to a gene. The source of this sequence is an adult with an advanced solid tumor such as melanoma, head and neck, liver or kidney cancer. The sequences come from CD4+ or CD8+ T cells sorted from blood, collected in a trial of the OX40 agonist ivuxolimab. This chain links TRBV19 with TRBJ2-7; TRBD1 aligns across 7 bases. The CDR3 loop reads CAPHNSQGAYEQYF. The DNA for the CDR3 is TGTGCCCCACATAACAGCCAGGGGGCCTACGAGCAGTACTTC.